This is a list of T cell receptor beta chains from one sample in a study of chemoradiotherapy in HPV16-positive cancers. Clones were read by immunoSEQ multiplex PCR, and TCRdb kept only the in-frame ones, dropping some. The table shows tens of thousands of clones, with over 75% occurring only once. The sample was blood, taken from a patient who underwent chemoradiotherapy. The receptors come from a human donor with HPV-associated anogenital cancer. Both conserved end residues are part of each CDR3. Fields, in order: J gene, clone size, V gene, D gene, CDR3 DNA, CDR3 protein. The D gene is left open where the match is weak. Clone sizes are given selectively: once, few, many, or a class where the clone is expanded.

TRBJ2-7 | - | TRBV5-1 | - | TGCGCCAGCAGCTTGGGAGGACAGCTTACCGACTACGAGCAGTACTTC | CASSLGGQLTDYEQYF
TRBJ1-1 | - | TRBV29-1 | TRBD1 | TGCAGCGTTGGGGGGACAGACCACTTATTGAACACTGAAGCTTTCTTT | CSVGGTDHLLNTEAFF
TRBJ1-5 | - | TRBV19 | TRBD1 | TGTGCCAGTAGTATAATGACAGGGCCCAATCAGCCCCAGCATTTT | CASSIMTGPNQPQHF
TRBJ2-5 | - | TRBV4-1 | - | TGCGCCAGCAGCCAAGATGAGGTGGGTCGAGAGACCCAGTACTTC | CASSQDEVGRETQYF
TRBJ1-4 | few | TRBV21-1 | - | TGTGCCAGCAGCAAACGGGGTCGGACTAATGAAAAACTGTTTTTT | CASSKRGRTNEKLFF
TRBJ1-1 | - | TRBV18 | - | TGTGCCAGCTCAACAGGGAATGGGGGCACTGAAGCTTTCTTT | CASSTGNGGTEAFF
TRBJ2-2 | - | TRBV5-6 | - | TGTGCCAGCAGCTTCAGGCAGAGGGAGCTGTTTTTT | CASSFRQRELFF
TRBJ1-4 | - | TRBV5-6 | - | TGTGCCAGCAGTCCGACAGGTGGAGTGGAAAAACTGTTTTTT | CASSPTGGVEKLFF
TRBJ1-2 | - | TRBV20-1 | - | TGCAGTGCTAGAAAAGGGGAAGGCTACACCTTC | CSARKGEGYTF
TRBJ2-2 | - | TRBV30 | - | TGTGCCTGGAGTCCCCTTCAGCAGGGGACCATTCACACCGGGGAGCTGTTTTTT | CAWSPLQQGTIHTGELFF
TRBJ1-1 | - | TRBV9 | - | TGTGCCAGCAGCGTAGGGGCGGAAAACACTGAAGCTTTCTTT | CASSVGAENTEAFF
TRBJ1-3 | - | TRBV19 | TRBD1 | TGTGCCAGTAGTGGAACAGGGGGGCTCTCTGGAAACACCATATATTTT | CASSGTGGLSGNTIYF
TRBJ2-7 | - | TRBV29-1 | TRBD2 | TGCAGCGTTGAATCGGGAGGTGGCGAGCAGTACTTC | CSVESGGGEQYF
TRBJ2-2 | - | TRBV5-1 | - | TGCGCCAGCAGCTTGGCCGTGTACAGGGAGAACACCGGGGAGCTGTTTTTT | CASSLAVYRENTGELFF
TRBJ2-3 | - | TRBV5-6 | - | TGTGCCAGCAGCACAGTCCTAGGTCCCACAGATACGCAGTATTTT | CASSTVLGPTDTQYF
TRBJ2-1 | - | TRBV15 | TRBD2 | TGTGCCACCAGCACGAGAAAGGGACTAGCGGGAGTGCATGAGCAGTTCTTC | CATSTRKGLAGVHEQFF
TRBJ1-2 | few | TRBV6-5 | TRBD1 | TGTGCCAGCAGTTACAACAGGGGTGAGGGGGGCTACACCTTC | CASSYNRGEGGYTF
TRBJ2-3 | - | TRBV29-1 | - | TGCAGCGTTGGAACTACCTATAGCACAGATACGCAGTATTTT | CSVGTTYSTDTQYF
TRBJ2-7 | - | TRBV9 | - | TGTGCCAGCAGCGCGGCGGGACCTTACGAGCAGTACTTC | CASSAAGPYEQYF
TRBJ2-2 | - | TRBV6-4 | TRBD2 | TGTGCCAGCAGTGACTCCCCAAGCGGGGGTACCGGGGAGCTGTTTTTT | CASSDSPSGGTGELFF
TRBJ1-1 | - | TRBV6-5 | - | TGTGCCAGCAGTCAGTTGAGGGTGAACACTGAAGCTTTCTTT | CASSQLRVNTEAFF
TRBJ2-3 | - | TRBV19 | - | TGTGCCAGTACTGCGACTGCCTCCACAGATACGCAGTATTTT | CASTATASTDTQYF
TRBJ2-7 | - | TRBV30 | TRBD2 | TGTGCCTGGAGTGTGGGGAGACTAGCGGGGCCCGCCGGGGGCTACGAGCAGTACTTC | CAWSVGRLAGPAGGYEQYF
TRBJ1-4 | - | TRBV9 | - | TGTGCCAGCAGCGAATCCCCGGGGGCCACTGAAAAACTGTTTTTT | CASSESPGATEKLFF
TRBJ1-1 | - | TRBV6-1 | TRBD1 | TGTGCCAGCAGACTCACAGGGGCCGTTTCTGAAGCTTTCTTT | CASRLTGAVSEAFF
TRBJ2-5 | once | TRBV10-3 | TRBD1 | TGTGCCATCAGGGGCCTAGGGGGACAGGAAGCGACCCAGTACTTC | CAIRGLGGQEATQYF
TRBJ2-6 | - | TRBV11-3 | - | TGTGCCAGCAGCTTAGGGGACTTGTCATCTGGGGCCAACGTCCTGACTTTC | CASSLGDLSSGANVLTF
TRBJ2-2 | - | TRBV12-5 | - | TGTGCTAGTGGTTTGATACAGGGGAGGCACACCGGGGAGCTGTTTTTT | CASGLIQGRHTGELFF